This TCR beta chain emerged from a study of control samples from healthy donors and cancer patients. CDR1 MNHEY and CDR2 SMNVEV come from the germline V gene (reference sequence). V gave up 6 bases and J gave up 3 bases; unmatched junction bases: 8. The CDR3 spans 15 residues. Sequenced by immunoSEQ multiplex PCR; TCRdb stores in-frame clones only, minus some. Among about 110,000 clones, 70% to 85% were seen once, and the ten largest hold around 6.4%. V usage is TRBV27 and J usage is TRBJ1-5, with TRBD1 identical over 7 bases. The origin of this receptor is a young man in good health. The sequenced sample consisted of blood. This CDR3 reads CASSRGTANNQPQHF. CDR3 bases: TGTGCCAGCAGCCGCGGGACAGCGAACAATCAGCCCCAGCATTTT.